The next 32 T cell receptor beta chains were all read from a single sample in a study of control samples from healthy donors and cancer patients. Here immunoSEQ multiplex PCR was the method, and the copy in TCRdb shows in-frame clones only, minus some. The sample consists of 40,000 to 50,000 clones, around 78% of them appearing once. The material sequenced was blood. These receptors were obtained from a man in his sixties in good health.

The rearrangement uses TRBV28 and TRBJ1-1; D might be TRBD1 (5 bases). Per the germline V gene, CDR1 is MDHEN and CDR2 is SYDVKM. V was pared by 4 bases and J by 0 bases, with 15 bases between. This CDR3 has 16 residues. The CDR3 DNA follows: TGTGCCAGCAGTTCACCGGGACTGACTATGAACACTGAAGCTTTCTTT. Protein product: CASSSPGLTMNTEAFF.

This chain connects TRBV10-3 to TRBJ1-1; D call uncertain. The germline gives CDR1 ENHRY, CDR2 SYGVKD. Trimming removed 7 bases at V and 1 base at J, with 10 bases between. The CDR3 is 13 residues long. CDR3 loop: CAIMPLPNTEAFF. In nucleotides, the CDR3 is TGTGCCATCATGCCGCTTCCGAACACTGAAGCTTTCTTT.

The chain couples TRBV18 to TRBJ1-3; D call uncertain. This CDR3 is 15 amino acids long. The V and J ends lost 7 bases and 4 bases respectively, with 17 bases between them. Germline V gives CDR1 KGHSH, CDR2 LQKENI. The CDR3 here is CASFTNAERGNTIYF. The CDR3 nucleotides read TGTGCCAGCTTCACCAATGCAGAGAGGGGAAACACCATATATTTT.

V and J are TRBV5-4 and TRBJ2-6; 7 bases line up with TRBD2. Germline CDR1 reads SGHNT; CDR2 reads YYREEE (reference sequence). Trimming took 5 bases from V and 0 from J; bases not matched to a gene: 2. The CDR3 spans 15 residues. The CDR3 loop is CASRRGGSGANVLTF. CDR3 nucleotide sequence: TGTGCCAGCAGGCGCGGGGGCTCTGGGGCCAACGTCCTGACTTTC.

The chain carries TRBV7-2 and TRBJ1-1, with D perhaps TRBD1 (6 bases). Germline CDR1 SGHTA, CDR2 FQGNSA. The V end was cut by 2 bases, the J end by 7 bases, with 11 bases between. The CDR3 has 13 residues. As DNA, the CDR3 is TGTGCCAGCAGCTTAATGGGGGGCAATGAAGCTTTCTTT. Amino acids: CASSLMGGNEAFF.

The V call is TRBV10-3, the J call TRBJ2-1; 9 nucleotides align to TRBD2. Germline V gene sequence: CDR1 ENHRY, CDR2 SYGVKD. CDR3 length: 19 residues. The V gene end was trimmed by 4 bases and the J gene end by 0 bases; junction bases not matched to a gene: 13. This CDR3 reads CAISGSGESGGISYNEQFF. Here the CDR3 DNA reads TGTGCCATCAGTGGATCGGGGGAGAGCGGGGGGATCTCCTACAATGAGCAGTTCTTC.

J is TRBJ1-2 and V is TRBV9; 10 nucleotides match TRBD1. Germline V lookup: CDR1 SGDLS, CDR2 YYNGEE. The trim removed 0 bases at V and 4 bases at J, leaving 12 bases unmatched. The length of the CDR3 is 18 residues. The CDR3 coding sequence is TGTGCCAGCAGCGTAGACCCGGGACAGGGGAGTCGAGGCTATGGCTACACCTTC. This encodes CASSVDPGQGSRGYGYTF.

The chain joins TRBV9 to TRBJ2-7; D is perhaps TRBD1 (6 bases). This CDR3 comprises 14 residues. Germline CDR1 is SGDLS and CDR2 is YYNGEE. V was clipped by 1 base and J by 2 bases, with 10 bases between them. The CDR3 bases are TGTGCCAGCAGCGTAACAGGGTGGCCCTACGAGCAGTACTTC. Protein sequence: CASSVTGWPYEQYF.

The chain uses TRBV21-1 and TRBJ2-7; the table's D call TRBD2 went unverified against the DNA. TRBV21-1 is a pseudogene segment. The CDR3 extends over 16 amino acids. Here the CDR3 DNA reads TGTGCCAGCAGAAGGATGTTAGCTACACTGTTAGACGAGCAGTACTTC. It encodes CASRRMLATLLDEQYF.

The chain employs TRBV5-4 and TRBJ2-5, with 16 nucleotides matching TRBD2. This CDR3 is 17 amino acids long. Germline CDR1 and CDR2: SGHNT and YYREEE (reference sequence). J gave up 1 base and V 4 bases, and 4 bases lay outside the gene matches. CDR3 sequence (DNA): TGTGCCAGCAGCAAGGGACTAGCGGGGGGGGCCCAAGAGACCCAGTACTTC. Residues: CASSKGLAGGAQETQYF. Full variable domain (outside the CDR3, taken from reference TRBV5-4 and TRBJ2-5): ETGVTQSPTHLIKTRGQQVTLRCSSQSGHNTVSWYQQALGQGPQFIFQYYREEENGRGNFPPRFSGLQFPNYSSELNVNALELDDSALYLCASSKGLAGGAQETQYFGPGTRLLVL.

The chain uses TRBV7-8 and TRBJ1-3, with D perhaps TRBD1 (5 bases). CDR3 length equals 14 residues. CDR1 is SGHVS and CDR2 is FQNEAQ in the germline V gene. The V gene lost 4 bases and the J gene lost 0 bases, with 7 bases spanning the gap. The CDR3 sequence is CASSSTASGNTIYF. DNA for the CDR3: TGTGCCAGCAGCTCGACAGCCTCTGGAAACACCATATATTTT.

In this sample, this clone turned up once. The rearrangement joins TRBV2 to TRBJ1-4; 7 bases align to TRBD1. The CDR3 consists of 15 residues. Trimming at V came to 5 bases and at J to 5 bases, leaving 8 bases not matched to a gene. Germline assignment: CDR1 SNHLY and CDR2 FYNNEI. CDR3 sequence: CASSLQGGRNEKLFF. The DNA for the CDR3 is TGTGCCAGCAGTCTCCAGGGGGGGCGGAATGAAAAACTGTTTTTT.

The CDR3 bases are TGTGCCAGCTCACCTGGGACCACCAAAACTGAAGCTTTCTTT. Translating gives CASSPGTTKTEAFF. V gene TRBV18 combines with J gene TRBJ1-1, with D tentatively TRBD1 (5 bases). The V end was cut by 3 bases, the J end by 5 bases, with 13 bases between. This CDR3 is 14 amino acids long. The germline V gene encodes CDR1 KGHSH and CDR2 LQKENI.

This clone was seen a handful of times. The chain is built from TRBV11-2 and TRBJ1-2; 11 bases map to TRBD1. Trimming at V came to 5 bases and at J to 2 bases, leaving 4 bases not matched to a gene. The germline gives CDR1 SGHAT, CDR2 FQNNGV. The CDR3 runs to 15 residues. CDR3 sequence reads: CASSLRTGGNYGYTF. The CDR3 nucleotides read TGTGCCAGCAGCCTGAGGACAGGGGGCAACTATGGCTACACCTTC.

The V and J genes are TRBV2 and TRBJ1-6; a possible D gene is TRBD1 (6 bases). This CDR3 has 17 residues. Germline V gene sequence: CDR1 SNHLY, CDR2 FYNNEI. The V end was cut by 1 base, the J end by 6 bases, with 16 bases between. For the CDR3, the DNA is TGTGCCAGCAGTGAAGGGGCCAGGGGAAGAAGTAATTCACCCCTCCACTTT. This translates into CASSEGARGRSNSPLHF.

This clone was seen a single time. The genes are TRBV5-1 and TRBJ2-3, with D maybe TRBD1 (6 bases). V was shortened by 0 bases and J by 7 bases, with 24 bases between the two germline ends. This CDR3 region has 18 residues. Germline CDR1 reads SGHRS; CDR2 reads YFSETQ. The DNA for the CDR3 is TGCGCCAGCAGCTTGGCCCTTTTTTCAGGGGATAGGGGGTATACGCAGTATTTT. Translation: CASSLALFSGDRGYTQYF.

The CDR3 sequence is CASSQDPGLAGSTDTQYF. The CDR3 nucleotides read TGCGCCAGCAGCCAAGACCCCGGACTAGCGGGGAGCACAGATACGCAGTATTTT. The chain carries TRBV4-1 and TRBJ2-3; 12 bases match TRBD2. Germline lookup yields CDR1 MGHRA and CDR2 YSYEKL. The CDR3 length is 18 residues. V shed 0 bases and J 0 bases; nucleotides not matched to a gene: 4.

The rearrangement links TRBV4-1 to TRBJ2-4, with 7 bases aligning to TRBD2. There are 16 residues in the CDR3. The ends lost 4 bases at V and 2 bases at J; junction bases unmatched: 8. Germline V CDR1 and CDR2: MGHRA, YSYEKL. CDR3 bases: TGCGCCAGCAGCCGGTCGGGGGGAGCCACCAAAAACATTCAGTACTTC. Its translation is CASSRSGGATKNIQYF.

The genes are TRBV5-1 and TRBJ1-2; D is unresolved. The germline V gene has CDR1 SGHRS and CDR2 YFSETQ. The V end lost 3 bases, the J end lost 8 bases, and 14 bases lay between the germline ends. The CDR3 runs to 13 residues. CDR3 in amino acids: CASSSFGIKGYTF. As DNA, the CDR3 is TGCGCCAGCAGCTCCTTTGGGATAAAAGGCTACACCTTC.

This rearrangement joins TRBV30 to TRBJ1-1, with 7 nucleotides matching TRBD1. The CDR3 consists of 15 residues. Looked up from germline, CDR1 is GTSNPN and CDR2 is SVGIG (reference sequence). After removal of 4 bases from V and 0 bases from J, the junction contained 8 bases not matched to a gene. The CDR3 reads CAWNTDRAMNTEAFF. The CDR3 DNA sequence: TGTGCCTGGAATACTGACAGGGCCATGAACACTGAAGCTTTCTTT.

The V and J genes are TRBV5-4 and TRBJ2-3, with TRBD2 matching over 11 bases. V lost 2 bases and J lost 3; bases outside the gene matches: 2. Germline values: CDR1 SGHNT, CDR2 YYREEE (reference sequence). The CDR3 contains 15 residues. The CDR3 spells CASSLLAGATDTQYF. As DNA, the CDR3 is TGTGCCAGCAGCTTACTAGCGGGAGCTACAGATACGCAGTATTTT.

The chain links TRBV15 to TRBJ2-5, with D tentatively TRBD2 (6 bases). This CDR3 is 16 amino acids long. Germline lookup yields CDR1 LNHNV and CDR2 YYDKDF (reference sequence). Trimming pared 3 bases from V and 4 bases from J, leaving 18 bases between. The CDR3 here is CATSSLPRGKGETQYF. CDR3 coding DNA: TGTGCCACCAGCAGTCTTCCCCGGGGGAAGGGAGAGACCCAGTACTTC.

In nucleotides, the CDR3 is TGTGCCAGCAAATTACGGGGGTCCCTATATGGCTACACCTTC. Translating it yields CASKLRGSLYGYTF. The V and J genes are TRBV7-2 and TRBJ1-2; a possible D gene is TRBD1 (5 bases). CDR3 length: 14 amino acids. Trimming removed 7 bases at V and 5 bases at J, with 17 bases between. The germline V gene has CDR1 SGHTA and CDR2 FQGNSA.

The chain recombines TRBV6-5 with TRBJ2-1; D unclear. The CDR3 is made up of 11 amino acids. V lost 2 bases to trimming and J lost 10 bases, with 6 bases between them. From germline, CDR1 is MNHEY and CDR2 SVGAGI. DNA for the CDR3: TGTGCCAGCAGTTACCGACAAGAGCAGTTCTTC. It yields the protein CASSYRQEQFF.

The gene calls are TRBV28 and TRBJ1-2; no firm D call. The CDR3 contains 13 residues. The V and J ends lost 2 bases and 0 bases respectively, with 4 bases between them. Germline values: CDR1 MDHEN, CDR2 SYDVKM. CDR3 loop: CASSLQSNYGYTF. The CDR3 region has the DNA TGTGCCAGCAGTTTACAGTCTAACTATGGCTACACCTTC.

This clone was seen a single time. V usage is TRBV5-1 and J usage is TRBJ1-1; tentative D call: TRBD1 (6 bases). CDR3 length: 15 residues. Germline CDR1 SGHRS, CDR2 YFSETQ. V was trimmed by 4 bases and J by 0 bases, leaving 13 bases between them. The CDR3 DNA sequence: TGCGCCAGCAGCCATCTACAGGGCCTGAACACTGAAGCTTTCTTT. Protein sequence: CASSHLQGLNTEAFF.

The chain carries TRBV7-9 and TRBJ1-1; possible D gene TRBD1, 5 bases. The CDR3 covers 14 residues. In germline, CDR1 is SEHNR, CDR2 FQNEAQ (reference sequence). V shed 3 bases and J shed 0 bases, with 8 bases lying between them. CDR3 residues: CASSLEGMNTEAFF. The CDR3 bases are TGTGCCAGCAGCTTGGAGGGGATGAACACTGAAGCTTTCTTT.

This chain connects TRBV25-1 to TRBJ1-2; TRBD1 aligns across 7 bases. CDR3 length: 13 amino acids. Germline CDR1 and CDR2: MGHDK and SYGVNS. V gave up 5 bases and J gave up 3 bases; unmatched junction bases: 3. CDR3 DNA sequence: TGTGCCAGCAGTCCCGGGACAGACTATGGCTACACCTTC. It yields the protein CASSPGTDYGYTF.

This clone appeared a few times. The J gene is TRBJ1-1, the V gene TRBV28; TRBD1 is a possible D gene (6 bases). V lost 6 bases and J 11 bases, leaving 16 bases between the germline ends. The CDR3 is 12 amino acids. Germline V gene data show CDR1 as MDHEN and CDR2 as SYDVKM. The CDR3 reads CASSQGRVGAFF. The CDR3 bases are TGTGCCAGCAGCCAGGGGCGGGTTGGGGCTTTCTTT.

This clone was seen just once. This chain links TRBV28 with TRBJ1-1; D gene uncertain. Germline V gene lookup returns CDR1 MDHEN and CDR2 SYDVKM. The V and J ends lost 5 bases and 6 bases respectively, with 13 bases between them. The CDR3 spans 13 residues. The CDR3 spells CASSPSPPAEAFF. The CDR3 DNA reads TGTGCCAGCAGTCCCAGCCCCCCGGCTGAAGCTTTCTTT.

The chain carries TRBV30 and TRBJ2-7; D not certain. Germline-derived CDR1 and CDR2 are GTSNPN and SVGIG (reference sequence). Between the trimmed V and J ends, which lost 0 bases and 0 bases, there was a span of 6 bases. The CDR3 runs to 13 residues. CDR3 sequence reads: CAWSVLFSYEQYF. The CDR3 DNA reads TGTGCCTGGAGTGTCCTGTTCTCCTACGAGCAGTACTTC.

This CDR3 is CAWPHPTYEQYF. The CDR3 DNA follows: TGTGCCTGGCCCCACCCGACCTACGAGCAGTACTTC. The V and J genes are TRBV30 and TRBJ2-7; no clear D gene. There are 12 residues in the CDR3. Per the germline V gene, CDR1 is GTSNPN and CDR2 is SVGIG (reference sequence). Trimming stripped 5 bases from V and 2 bases from J, with 10 bases between.